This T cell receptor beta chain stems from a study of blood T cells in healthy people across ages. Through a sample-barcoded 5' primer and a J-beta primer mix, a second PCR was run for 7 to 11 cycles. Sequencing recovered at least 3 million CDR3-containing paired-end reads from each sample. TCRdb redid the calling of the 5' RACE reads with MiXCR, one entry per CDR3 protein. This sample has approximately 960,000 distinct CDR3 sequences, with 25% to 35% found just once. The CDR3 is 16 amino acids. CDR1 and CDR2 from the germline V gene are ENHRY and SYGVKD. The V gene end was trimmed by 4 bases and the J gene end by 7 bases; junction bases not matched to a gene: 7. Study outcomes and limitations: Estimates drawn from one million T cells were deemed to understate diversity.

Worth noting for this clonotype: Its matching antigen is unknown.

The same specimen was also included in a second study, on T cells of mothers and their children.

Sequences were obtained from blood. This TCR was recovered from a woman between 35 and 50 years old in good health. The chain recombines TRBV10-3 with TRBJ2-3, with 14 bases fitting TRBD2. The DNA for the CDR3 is TGTGCCATCAGTGCTACGACTAGCGGGGGGGCAAATACGCAGTATTTT. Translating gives CAISATTSGGANTQYF.